The 25 T cell receptor beta chains reported below all come from one sample, sequenced in a study of OX40 agonist ivuxolimab in advanced cancers. To prepare the library, the immunoSEQ multiplex PCR assay was applied. TCRdb holds this immuneACCESS table with in-frame rearrangements only. Some clones are missing; in checked studies, unresolved V genes explain under half, and the rest has no known cause. This sample comprises fewer than 80,000 clones, about nine tenths of them detected only once. Approximately 4% of the sample goes to the ten largest clones. The sequencing here drew on CD4+ or CD8+ T cells sorted from blood, taken in a trial of the OX40 agonist ivuxolimab. The origin of the receptors is an adult with an advanced solid tumor such as melanoma, head and neck, liver or kidney cancer.

The chain carries TRBV19 and TRBJ2-1; no definite D call. The CDR3 covers 11 residues. The germline V gene has CDR1 LNHDA and CDR2 SQIVND (reference sequence). Between the trimmed V and J ends, which lost 5 bases and 4 bases, there was a span of 3 bases. The CDR3 spells CASSVYNEQFF. CDR3 DNA sequence: TGTGCCAGTAGTGTTTACAATGAGCAGTTCTTC.

In this sample, this clone turned up a few times. The rearrangement links TRBV9 to TRBJ2-7, with 7 bases aligning to TRBD2. This CDR3 contains 14 residues. In germline, CDR1 is SGDLS, CDR2 YYNGEE. J lost 3 bases, V lost 4 bases, and 7 bases had no gene match. The CDR3 sequence: CASSQQLASYEQYF. CDR3 DNA sequence: TGTGCCAGCAGCCAGCAACTAGCGAGCTACGAGCAGTACTTC.

The chain carries TRBV18 and TRBJ1-2; D call uncertain. This CDR3 region has 16 residues. The germline CDR1 and CDR2 sequences are KGHSH and LQKENI. The V and J ends lost 3 bases and 8 bases respectively, with 22 bases between them. The CDR3 region is CASSPTSILETIGYTF. As DNA, the CDR3 is TGTGCCAGCTCACCCACGTCGATCTTAGAGACTATCGGCTACACCTTC.

The chain employs TRBV18 and TRBJ1-4, with D perhaps TRBD1 (5 bases). Germline CDR1 and CDR2: KGHSH and LQKENI. The CDR3 extends over 14 amino acids. V was pared by 3 bases and J by 7 bases, with 12 bases between. The CDR3 region is CASSPQGASEKLFF. CDR3 nucleotide sequence: TGTGCCAGCTCACCTCAGGGAGCTTCTGAAAAACTGTTTTTT.

The chain employs TRBV30 and TRBJ1-2; D is uncertain. V shed 2 bases and J shed 14 bases, with 18 bases lying between them. Per germline, CDR1 GTSNPN and CDR2 SVGIG (reference sequence). The CDR3 runs to 12 residues. The CDR3 protein is CAWSYPDYLNTF. The CDR3 coding sequence is TGTGCCTGGAGTTATCCGGACTACCTAAATACCTTC.

This chain uses TRBV9 with TRBJ1-6; 8 bases are shared with TRBD1. The germline CDR1 and CDR2 sequences are SGDLS and YYNGEE. There are 15 residues in the CDR3. J gave up 9 bases and V 0 bases, and 5 bases lay outside the gene matches. The CDR3 bases are TGTGCCAGCAGCGTAGGACAGGGGTTGTCTTCACCCCTCCACTTT. Residues: CASSVGQGLSSPLHF.

The rearrangement joins TRBV7-9 to TRBJ1-2, with 9 nucleotides matching TRBD1. J gave up 6 bases and V 1 base, and 3 bases lay outside the gene matches. Germline CDR1 and CDR2: SEHNR and FQNEAQ (reference sequence). The CDR3 loop spans 14 amino acids. CDR3 DNA sequence: TGTGCCAGCAGCTTAGACAGGGGGCCTCATGGCTACACCTTC. Translating gives CASSLDRGPHGYTF. Using reference TRBV7-9 and TRBJ1-2 for the parts outside the CDR3, the full variable domain is DTGVSQNPRHKITKRGQNVTFRCDPISEHNRLYWYRQTLGQGPEFLTYFQNEAQLEKSRLLSDRFSAERPKGSFSTLEIQRTEQGDSAMYLCASSLDRGPHGYTFGSGTRLTVV.

V and J are TRBV11-2 and TRBJ2-1; D unresolved. Germline V lookup: CDR1 SGHAT, CDR2 FQNNGV. This CDR3 is 12 amino acids long. The ends were cut back, 5 bases at V and 5 bases at J, with 7 bases in the middle. Written as DNA, the CDR3 is TGTGCCAGCAGCCCCTTCCACAATGAGCAGTTCTTC. Translated: CASSPFHNEQFF. Filled out from reference TRBV11-2 and TRBJ2-1, the complete variable domain reads EAGVAQSPRYKIIEKRQSVAFWCNPISGHATLYWYQQILGQGPKLLIQFQNNGVVDDSQLPKDRFSAERLKGVDSTLKIQPAKLEDSAVYLCASSPFHNEQFFGPGTRLTVL.

The J gene is TRBJ1-5, the V gene TRBV6-6; 9 bases align to TRBD1. This CDR3 contains 16 residues. Germline V lookup: CDR1 MNHNY, CDR2 SVGAGI (reference sequence). Losses at the gene ends were 1 base for V and 1 base for J; bases not matched to a gene: 2. This chain's CDR3 is CASSYWGQGSNQPQHF. The CDR3 DNA sequence: TGTGCCAGCAGTTACTGGGGACAGGGAAGCAATCAGCCCCAGCATTTT.

The chain has TRBV5-1 and TRBJ2-2; no reliable D call. The germline CDR1 and CDR2 sequences are SGHRS and YFSETQ. The CDR3 is made up of 18 amino acids. V was cut by 3 bases and J by 3 bases, with 21 bases left in between. In nucleotides, the CDR3 is TGCGCCAGCAGCTGGTCAGGACCGGCTTTAGGTCACACCGGGGAGCTGTTTTTT. This sequence encodes CASSWSGPALGHTGELFF.

About this clone itself: Other nucleotide sequences from this sample produce the same CDR3. As DNA, the CDR3 is TGTGCCAGCAGCCCCGGACAGACCTACGAGCAGTACTTC. Its translation: CASSPGQTYEQYF. This chain uses TRBV28 with TRBJ2-7, with D possibly being TRBD1 (6 bases). CDR1 is MDHEN and CDR2 is SYDVKM in the germline V gene. V lost 6 bases and J 2 bases, leaving 11 bases between the germline ends. The CDR3 is 13 amino acids.

The rearrangement uses TRBV18 and TRBJ2-2, with D possibly being TRBD1 or TRBD2 (5 bases each). This CDR3 has 14 amino acids. Germline-derived CDR1 and CDR2 are KGHSH and LQKENI. The V gene lost 1 base and the J gene lost 4 bases, with 7 bases spanning the gap. The CDR3 sequence: CASSPRGFTGELFF. CDR3 nucleotide sequence: TGTGCCAGCTCACCACGGGGGTTCACCGGGGAGCTGTTTTTT.

The chain couples TRBV2 to TRBJ1-5; no clear D gene. Germline V gene lookup returns CDR1 SNHLY and CDR2 FYNNEI. Trimming took 3 bases from V and 2 from J, leaving 11 bases between them. There are 15 residues in the CDR3. The CDR3 DNA is TGTGCCAGCAGTGATAGTCAAGGTGGCAATCAGCCCCAGCATTTT. This codes for CASSDSQGGNQPQHF. The complete variable domain, with remaining parts taken from reference TRBV2 and TRBJ1-5, reads EPEVTQTPSHQVTQMGQEVILRCVPISNHLYFYWYRQILGQKVEFLVSFYNNEISEKSEIFDDQFSVERPDGSNFTLKIRSTKLEDSAMYFCASSDSQGGNQPQHFGDGTRLSIL.

The chain has TRBV5-6 and TRBJ1-1; D is ambiguous. V shed 2 bases and J shed 1 base, with 12 bases lying between them. Germline CDR1 and CDR2: SGHDT and YYEEEE. The CDR3 has 15 residues. The CDR3 DNA reads TGTGCCAGCAGCTTTAAAGGCCGCCGGAACACTGAAGCTTTCTTT. This encodes CASSFKGRRNTEAFF.

V is TRBV5-1 and J is TRBJ1-3; 10 nucleotides line up with TRBD1. Germline CDR1 reads SGHRS; CDR2 reads YFSETQ. V shed 3 bases and J 4 bases; nucleotides not matched to a gene: 4. CDR3 length: 15 residues. In nucleotides, the CDR3 is TGCGCCAGCAGCTCCTTGACAGGGGGCGGAAACACCATATATTTT. It encodes CASSSLTGGGNTIYF.

J is TRBJ1-5 and V is TRBV5-6; 8 nucleotides agree with TRBD1. The V gene's germline CDR1 is SGHDT and CDR2 YYEEEE. The CDR3 is made up of 13 amino acids. Trimming took 4 bases from V and 7 from J; bases not matched to a gene: 4. CDR3 bases: TGTGCCAGCAGCGAGACAGGGGACCAGCCCCAGCATTTT. Its protein product is CASSETGDQPQHF.

This clone was seen only a few times. This chain joins TRBV30 and TRBJ1-3, with D unresolved. Trimming removed 5 bases at V and 1 base at J, with 18 bases between. Germline V gene sequence: CDR1 GTSNPN, CDR2 SVGIG (reference sequence). This CDR3 has 16 residues. The CDR3 bases are TGTGCCTGGGGGTTGACGGGAGTTAATTCTGGAAACACCATATATTTT. As protein: CAWGLTGVNSGNTIYF.

V and J are TRBV14 and TRBJ2-1; 7 nucleotides align to TRBD2. CDR3 length equals 16 residues. V was clipped by 0 bases and J by 7 bases; unmatched bases: 9. CDR1 is SGHDN, CDR2 FVKESK, per germline. The CDR3, as DNA: TGTGCCAGCAGCCAAGATCGAGGGCGGGAGCTAAATGAGCAGTTCTTC. This sequence encodes CASSQDRGRELNEQFF.

The chain joins TRBV7-9 to TRBJ1-4; 7 nucleotides align to TRBD1. Per germline, CDR1 SEHNR and CDR2 FQNEAQ (reference sequence). The CDR3 contains 14 residues. V shed 3 bases and J 7 bases; nucleotides not matched to a gene: 5. The CDR3 sequence is CASSLPRGGEKLFF. In nucleotides, the CDR3 is TGTGCCAGCAGCTTGCCCAGGGGGGGTGAAAAACTGTTTTTT.

V is TRBV15 and J is TRBJ2-5, with 7 bases aligning to TRBD2. The CDR3 runs to 15 residues. Germline V CDR1 and CDR2: LNHNV, YYDKDF (reference sequence). J lost 5 bases, V lost 0 bases, and 6 bases had no gene match. The CDR3 DNA is TGTGCCACCAGCAGAGATAAGAGCGGGATTGAGACCCAGTACTTC. Translated: CATSRDKSGIETQYF.

The rearrangement uses TRBV6-6 and TRBJ1-5; D gene ambiguous. V was shortened by 5 bases and J by 9 bases, with 14 bases between the two germline ends. The CDR3 runs 13 residues. Per the germline V gene, CDR1 is MNHNY and CDR2 is SVGAGI (reference sequence). The CDR3: CASSAQIVPPQHF. CDR3 bases: TGTGCCAGCAGTGCCCAGATCGTGCCGCCCCAGCATTTT.

The chain uses TRBV5-1 and TRBJ1-5; D call uncertain. Trimming left V 0 bases short and J 5 bases short, with 12 bases between. Per the germline V gene, CDR1 is SGHRS and CDR2 is YFSETQ. This CDR3 has 15 amino acids. As DNA, the CDR3 is TGCGCCAGCAGCTTGGATGCGGGAATTGATCAGCCCCAGCATTTT. Translated: CASSLDAGIDQPQHF. Combining the CDR3 with reference TRBV5-1 and TRBJ1-5 gives the whole variable domain KAGVTQTPRYLIKTRGQQVTLSCSPISGHRSVSWYQQTPGQGLQFLFEYFSETQRNKGNFPGRFSGRQFSNSRSEMNVSTLELGDSALYLCASSLDAGIDQPQHFGDGTRLSIL.

The rearrangement links TRBV9 to TRBJ2-5; 9 bases are a match to TRBD2. V lost 0 bases, J lost 1 base, and 4 bases stayed unmatched. The CDR3 extends over 16 amino acids. Germline V lookup: CDR1 SGDLS, CDR2 YYNGEE. The CDR3: CASSVAPSGTQETQYF. CDR3 nucleotide sequence: TGTGCCAGCAGCGTAGCTCCTAGCGGGACCCAAGAGACCCAGTACTTC.

The rearrangement joins TRBV28 to TRBJ1-4, with TRBD1 as a possible D gene (5 bases). The CDR3 has 14 residues. The V gene lost 5 bases and the J gene lost 2 bases, with 9 bases spanning the gap. Germline CDR1 reads MDHEN; CDR2 reads SYDVKM. CDR3 sequence reads: CASSPGSTNEKLFF. The CDR3 DNA sequence: TGTGCCAGCAGTCCAGGGAGTACTAATGAAAAACTGTTTTTT.

This chain links TRBV9 with TRBJ1-3; 8 positions agree with TRBD1. Germline CDR1 and CDR2: SGDLS and YYNGEE. This CDR3 region has 15 residues. The ends lost 4 bases at V and 5 bases at J; junction bases unmatched: 8. This chain's CDR3 is CASSPGQGSRNTIYF. CDR3 nucleotide sequence: TGTGCCAGCAGCCCAGGACAGGGTAGCAGAAACACCATATATTTT.